Below, 6 T cell receptor beta chains from the same sample are listed, as sequenced in a study of T cells in Graves' hyperthyroidism and ophthalmopathy. The investigators amplified TCR beta CDR3 regions from RNA transcripts. The TCR CDR3 first-round RT-PCR relied on the HTBI primer set. TCRdb re-called the multiplex PCR reads with MiXCR, one entry per CDR3 protein. There are roughly 580,000 distinct CDR3 sequences in the sample; around 42% occur only once, and just under 8.5% lies in the top ten. Sequenced: peripheral blood or thyroid tissue (not recorded which). The source of these receptors is a woman between 18 and 29 years old with Graves' hyperthyroidism.

The CDR3 DNA follows: TGTGCCAGCTCCGGGACTAGCGACGAGCAGTACTTC. The encoded protein is CASSGTSDEQYF. The chain links TRBV12-3 or TRBV12-4 to TRBJ2-7; TRBD2 aligns across 10 bases. This CDR3 contains 12 residues. The V and J ends lost 8 bases and 5 bases, in that order; junction bases with no gene match: 3.

This clonotype was recorded once. The V and J genes are TRBV7-9 and TRBJ1-6; D is undetermined. Germline CDR1 is SEHNR and CDR2 is FQNEAQ (reference sequence). The V gene lost 0 bases and the J gene lost 6 bases, with 9 bases spanning the gap. The CDR3 extends over 15 amino acids. This chain's CDR3 is CASSLAGTLNSPLHF. The CDR3 nucleotides read TGTGCCAGCAGCTTAGCAGGCACGCTTAATTCACCCCTCCACTTT.

In this sample, this clonotype turned up many times. V gene TRBV7-2 combines with J gene TRBJ2-7; 10 bases match TRBD1. Germline CDR1 is SGHTA and CDR2 is FQGNSA. The CDR3 has 13 residues. The J segment lost 5 bases and the V segment lost 7 bases, leaving 5 bases of the junction unmatched. The CDR3 coding sequence is TGTGCCAGCAAACGGGACAGGGGAGACGAGCAGTACTTC. Translation: CASKRDRGDEQYF.

Details on this clonotype: The missing conserved phenylalanine or tryptophan at the end of this CDR3 makes a read error likely. The chain recombines TRBV7-9 with TRBJ1-1; a possible D gene is TRBD1 (6 bases). Trimming stripped 6 bases from V and 5 bases from J, with 16 bases between. The CDR3 has 14 residues. Germline CDR1 reads SEHNR; CDR2 reads FQNEAQ (reference sequence). In DNA, the CDR3 is TGTGCCAGCAGTTCTCAACAGGGATGGACTGAAGCTTTCCTT. Residues: CASSSQQGWTEAFL.

This clonotype was recorded only once. The chain recombines TRBV24-1 with TRBJ1-5; the D is unclear. V lost 11 bases and J 4 bases, leaving 20 bases between the germline ends. The CDR3 totals 15 residues. From germline, CDR1 is KGHDR and CDR2 SFDVKD. The CDR3 loop reads CASSQDRAANQPQHF. In DNA form, the CDR3 reads TGTGCCAGCAGCCAAGATCGGGCAGCGAATCAGCCCCAGCATTTT.

This clonotype appeared many times. This chain connects TRBV7-9 to TRBJ1-1; D uncertain. The CDR3 extends over 14 amino acids. Germline V lookup: CDR1 SEHNR, CDR2 FQNEAQ (reference sequence). V lost 1 base to trimming and J lost 2 bases, with 8 bases between them. The CDR3 DNA reads as TGTGCCAGCAGCTTAGATATGGGAAACACTGAAGCTTTCTTT. As protein: CASSLDMGNTEAFF.